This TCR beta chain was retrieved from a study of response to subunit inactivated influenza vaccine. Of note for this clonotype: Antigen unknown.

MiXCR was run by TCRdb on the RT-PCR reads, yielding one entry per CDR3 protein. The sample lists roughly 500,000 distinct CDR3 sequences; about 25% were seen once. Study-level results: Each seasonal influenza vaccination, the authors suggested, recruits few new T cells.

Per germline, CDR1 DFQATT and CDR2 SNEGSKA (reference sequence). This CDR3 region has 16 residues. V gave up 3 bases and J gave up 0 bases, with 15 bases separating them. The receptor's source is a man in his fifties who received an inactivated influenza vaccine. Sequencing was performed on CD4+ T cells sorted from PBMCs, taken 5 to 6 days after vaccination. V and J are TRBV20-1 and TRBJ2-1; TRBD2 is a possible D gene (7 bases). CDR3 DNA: TGCAGTGCTAGTCTCGGGGGGCTCAGCTCCTACAATGAGCAGTTCTTC. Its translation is CSASLGGLSSYNEQFF.